The clone carrying this TCR beta chain was picked up many times. Its antigen is undetermined. The CDR3 is made up of 11 amino acids. CDR1 and CDR2 from the germline V gene are LNHDA and SQIVND (reference sequence). The ends were cut back, 5 bases at V and 5 bases at J, with 6 bases in the middle. The sample is drawn from a study of beta chain features in type 1 diabetes. Across the whole study: Similarity in age, gender and cell yields was seen between patients and healthy donors.

General study points: Fewer insertions but more deletions were seen at VDJ junctions in type 1 diabetes patients.

The isolated RNA, all of it, was reverse transcribed, so expressed TCRB transcripts were what got sequenced. Data came from immunoSEQ multiplex PCR; TCRdb stores just in-frame clones and leaves some out. The table has nearly 350,000 clones, roughly 8% seen once. The clonotype comes from a young woman in good health. V is TRBV19 and J is TRBJ2-5; D gene unclear. The sequenced sample consisted of central memory CD4+ T cells from blood. The CDR3 region is CASSLGETQYF. CDR3 coding DNA: TGTGCCAGTAGTCTGGGGGAGACCCAGTACTTC.